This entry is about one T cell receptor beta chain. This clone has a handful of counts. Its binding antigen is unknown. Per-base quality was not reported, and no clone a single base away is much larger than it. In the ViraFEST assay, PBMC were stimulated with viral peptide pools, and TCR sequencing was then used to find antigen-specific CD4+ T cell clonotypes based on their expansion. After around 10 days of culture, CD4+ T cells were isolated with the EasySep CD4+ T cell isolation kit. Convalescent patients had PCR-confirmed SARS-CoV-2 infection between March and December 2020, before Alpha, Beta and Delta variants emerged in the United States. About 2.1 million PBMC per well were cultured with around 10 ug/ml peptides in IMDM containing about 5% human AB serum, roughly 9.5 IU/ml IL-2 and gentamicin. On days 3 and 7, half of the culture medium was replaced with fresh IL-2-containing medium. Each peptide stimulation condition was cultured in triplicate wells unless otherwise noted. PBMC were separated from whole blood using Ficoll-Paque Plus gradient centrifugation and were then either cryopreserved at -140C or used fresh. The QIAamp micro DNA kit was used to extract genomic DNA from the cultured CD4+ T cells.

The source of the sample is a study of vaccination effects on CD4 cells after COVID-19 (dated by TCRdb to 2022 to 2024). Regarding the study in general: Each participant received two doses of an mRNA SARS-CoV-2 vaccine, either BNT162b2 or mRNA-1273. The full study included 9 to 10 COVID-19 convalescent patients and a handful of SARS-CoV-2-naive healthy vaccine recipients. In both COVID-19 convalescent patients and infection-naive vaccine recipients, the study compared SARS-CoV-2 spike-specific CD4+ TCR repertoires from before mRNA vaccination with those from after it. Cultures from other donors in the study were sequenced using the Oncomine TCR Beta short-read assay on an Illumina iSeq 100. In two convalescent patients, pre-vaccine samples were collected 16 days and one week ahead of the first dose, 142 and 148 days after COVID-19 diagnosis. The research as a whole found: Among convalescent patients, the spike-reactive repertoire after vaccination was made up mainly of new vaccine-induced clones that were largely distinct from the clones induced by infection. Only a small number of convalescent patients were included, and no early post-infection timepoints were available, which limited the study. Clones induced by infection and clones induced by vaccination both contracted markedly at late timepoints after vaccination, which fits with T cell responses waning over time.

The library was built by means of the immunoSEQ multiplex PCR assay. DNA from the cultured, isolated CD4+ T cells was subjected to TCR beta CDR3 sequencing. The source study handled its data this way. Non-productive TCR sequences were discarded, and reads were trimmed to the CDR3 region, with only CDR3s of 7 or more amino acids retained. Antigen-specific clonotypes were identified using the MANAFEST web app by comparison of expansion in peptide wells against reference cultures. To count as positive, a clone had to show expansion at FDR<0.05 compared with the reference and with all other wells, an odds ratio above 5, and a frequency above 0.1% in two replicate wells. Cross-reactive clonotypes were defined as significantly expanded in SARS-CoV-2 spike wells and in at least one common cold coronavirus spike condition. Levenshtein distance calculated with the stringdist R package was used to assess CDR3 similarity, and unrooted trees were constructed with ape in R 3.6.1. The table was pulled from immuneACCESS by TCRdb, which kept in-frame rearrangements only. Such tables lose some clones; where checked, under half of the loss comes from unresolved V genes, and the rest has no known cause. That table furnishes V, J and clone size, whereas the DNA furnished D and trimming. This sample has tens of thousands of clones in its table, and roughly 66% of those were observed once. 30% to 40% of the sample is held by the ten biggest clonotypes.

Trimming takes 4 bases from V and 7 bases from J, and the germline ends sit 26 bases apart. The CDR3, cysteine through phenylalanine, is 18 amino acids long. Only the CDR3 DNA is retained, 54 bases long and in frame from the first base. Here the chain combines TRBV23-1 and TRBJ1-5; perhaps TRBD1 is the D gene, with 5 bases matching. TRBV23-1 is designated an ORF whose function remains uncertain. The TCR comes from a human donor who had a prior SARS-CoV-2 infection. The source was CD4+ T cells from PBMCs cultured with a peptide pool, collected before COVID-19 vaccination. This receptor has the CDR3 CASSRLSLEGTVRQPQHF. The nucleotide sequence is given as TGCGCCAGCAGTCGCCTTTCTTTGGAGGGGACGGTGAGGCAGCCCCAGCATTTT.